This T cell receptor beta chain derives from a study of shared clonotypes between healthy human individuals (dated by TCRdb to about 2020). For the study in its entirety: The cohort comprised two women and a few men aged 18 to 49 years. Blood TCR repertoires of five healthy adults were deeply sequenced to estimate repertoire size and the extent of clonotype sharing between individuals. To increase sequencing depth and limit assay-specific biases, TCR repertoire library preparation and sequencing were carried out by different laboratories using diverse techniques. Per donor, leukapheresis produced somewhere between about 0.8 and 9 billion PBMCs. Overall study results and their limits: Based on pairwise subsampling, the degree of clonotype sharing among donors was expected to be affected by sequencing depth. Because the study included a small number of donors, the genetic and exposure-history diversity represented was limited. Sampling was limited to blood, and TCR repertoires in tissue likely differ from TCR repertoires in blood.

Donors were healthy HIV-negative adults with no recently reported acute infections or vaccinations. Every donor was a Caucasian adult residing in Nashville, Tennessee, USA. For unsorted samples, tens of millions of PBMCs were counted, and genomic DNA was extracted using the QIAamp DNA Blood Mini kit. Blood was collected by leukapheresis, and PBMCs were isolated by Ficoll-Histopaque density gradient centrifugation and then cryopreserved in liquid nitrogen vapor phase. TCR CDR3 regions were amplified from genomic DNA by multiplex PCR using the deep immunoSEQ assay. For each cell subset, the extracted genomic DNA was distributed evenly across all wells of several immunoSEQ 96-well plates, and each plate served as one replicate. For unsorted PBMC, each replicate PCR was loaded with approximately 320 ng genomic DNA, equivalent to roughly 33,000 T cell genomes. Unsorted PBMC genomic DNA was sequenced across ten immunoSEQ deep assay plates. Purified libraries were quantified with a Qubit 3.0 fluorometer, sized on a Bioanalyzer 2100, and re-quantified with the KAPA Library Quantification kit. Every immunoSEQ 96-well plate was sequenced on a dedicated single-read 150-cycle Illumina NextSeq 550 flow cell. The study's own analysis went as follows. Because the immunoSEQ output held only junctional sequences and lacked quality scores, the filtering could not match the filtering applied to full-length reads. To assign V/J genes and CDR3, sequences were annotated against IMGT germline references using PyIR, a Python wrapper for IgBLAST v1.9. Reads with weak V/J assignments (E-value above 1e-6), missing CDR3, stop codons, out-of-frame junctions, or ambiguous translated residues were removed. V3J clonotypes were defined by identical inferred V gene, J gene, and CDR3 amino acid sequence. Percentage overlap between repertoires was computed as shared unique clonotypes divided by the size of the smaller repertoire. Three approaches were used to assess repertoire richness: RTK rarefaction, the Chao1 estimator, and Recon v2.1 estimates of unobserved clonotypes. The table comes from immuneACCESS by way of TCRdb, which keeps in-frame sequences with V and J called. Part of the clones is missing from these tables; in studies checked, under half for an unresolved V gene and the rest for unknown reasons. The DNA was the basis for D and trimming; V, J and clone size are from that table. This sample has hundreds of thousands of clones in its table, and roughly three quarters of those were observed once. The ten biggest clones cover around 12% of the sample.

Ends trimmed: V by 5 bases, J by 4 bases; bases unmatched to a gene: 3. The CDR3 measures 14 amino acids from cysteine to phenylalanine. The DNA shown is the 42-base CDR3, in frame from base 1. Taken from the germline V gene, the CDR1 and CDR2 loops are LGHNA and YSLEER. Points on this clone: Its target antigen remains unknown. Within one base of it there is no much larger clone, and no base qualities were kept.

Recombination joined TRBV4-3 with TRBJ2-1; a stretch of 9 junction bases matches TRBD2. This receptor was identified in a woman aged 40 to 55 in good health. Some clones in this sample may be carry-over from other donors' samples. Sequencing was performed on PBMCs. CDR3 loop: CASSDGLAYNEQFF. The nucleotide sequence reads TGCGCCAGCAGCGACGGACTAGCGTACAATGAGCAGTTCTTC.